This TCR beta chain was observed in a study of T cell changes during pregnancy in multiple sclerosis. Clones were read by immunoSEQ multiplex PCR, and TCRdb kept only the in-frame ones, dropping some. The data contain some 70,000 clones, over 75% of them singletons. The CDR3 is 15 residues long. With 2 bases clipped from V and 5 bases from J, the junction kept 8 bases outside the gene matches. Germline CDR1 is SGHRS and CDR2 is YFSETQ. This specimen was peripheral blood, taken in the third trimester of pregnancy. The receptor comes from a female donor with multiple sclerosis, enrolled in a pregnancy study. The chain couples TRBV5-1 to TRBJ1-1; 8 bases align to TRBD1. Here the CDR3 reads CASSLNQGASTEAFF. CDR3 DNA sequence: TGCGCCAGCAGCTTAAACCAGGGGGCGAGTACTGAAGCTTTCTTT. The full variable domain, its missing parts supplied by reference TRBV5-1 and TRBJ1-1, is KAGVTQTPRYLIKTRGQQVTLSCSPISGHRSVSWYQQTPGQGLQFLFEYFSETQRNKGNFPGRFSGRQFSNSRSEMNVSTLELGDSALYLCASSLNQGASTEAFFGQGTRLTVV.